These 26 T cell receptor beta chains originate from one sample sequenced in a study of neurological immune-mediated disorders. TCRdb itself ran the 5' RACE reads through MiXCR, one entry per CDR3 protein. Here the sample spans about 50,000 distinct CDR3 sequences, around 2% being singletons. Sequenced: PBMCs. All receptors come from a middle-aged woman with multiple sclerosis.

This clonotype was seen many times. The rearrangement joins TRBV7-9 to TRBJ1-1; D unresolved. The CDR3 has 13 amino acids. V dropped 5 bases and J dropped 1 base, with 8 bases sitting between them. Germline V gene data show CDR1 as SEHNR and CDR2 as FQNEAQ (reference sequence). The CDR3 reads CASSATKNTEAFF. In DNA, the CDR3 is TGTGCCAGCAGCGCCACCAAGAACACTGAAGCTTTCTTT.

This clonotype was seen repeatedly, ten times or more. The V gene is TRBV3-1, the J gene TRBJ2-1; unclear D gene. Trimming pared 4 bases from V and 6 bases from J, leaving 10 bases between. This CDR3 region has 13 residues. Germline V lookup: CDR1 LGHDT, CDR2 YNNKEL (reference sequence). CDR3 nucleotide sequence: TGTGCCAGCAGCCGCCGAAGTACCAATGAGCAGTTCTTC. It codes for CASSRRSTNEQFF.

This clonotype was detected ten times or more. The chain recombines TRBV30 with TRBJ2-1; D unresolved. Germline assignment: CDR1 GTSNPN and CDR2 SVGIG (reference sequence). CDR3 length: 13 residues. V dropped 0 bases and J dropped 6 bases, with 9 bases sitting between them. The CDR3 reads CAWSVRLLNEQFF. As DNA, the CDR3 is TGTGCCTGGAGTGTACGACTCCTCAATGAGCAGTTCTTC.

Many counts were recorded for this clonotype. This rearrangement joins TRBV10-3 to TRBJ1-1; perhaps TRBD1 as D (6 bases). The V end lost 2 bases, the J end lost 4 bases, and 11 bases lay between the germline ends. The germline CDR1 and CDR2 sequences are ENHRY and SYGVKD. The CDR3 is made up of 14 amino acids. The CDR3 here is CAISERGTGTEAFF. The CDR3 nucleotides read TGTGCCATCAGTGAGAGGGGGACGGGCACTGAAGCTTTCTTT.

At least ten counts were recorded for this clonotype. The chain links TRBV5-1 to TRBJ2-7, with TRBD1 as a possible D gene (5 bases). The CDR3 consists of 14 residues. Germline V gene lookup returns CDR1 SGHRS and CDR2 YFSETQ. The V end lost 0 bases, the J end lost 4 bases, and 11 bases lay between the germline ends. The CDR3 spells CASSLVSGNYEQYF. CDR3 DNA sequence: TGCGCCAGCAGCTTGGTTTCAGGGAATTACGAGCAGTACTTC.

This clonotype was observed at least ten times. The rearrangement links TRBV5-1 to TRBJ2-1; 11 bases agree with TRBD2. This CDR3 comprises 17 residues. The germline V gene encodes CDR1 SGHRS and CDR2 YFSETQ. V trimming: 0 bases; J trimming: 4 bases; junction bases outside the gene matches: 6. The CDR3 DNA is TGCGCCAGCAGCTTGGACCTAGCGGGGGGTACTTACAATGAGCAGTTCTTC. It codes for CASSLDLAGGTYNEQFF.

This clonotype was recorded many times. This chain joins TRBV20-1 and TRBJ1-4; 10 bases match TRBD1. Germline V gene data show CDR1 as DFQATT and CDR2 as SNEGSKA (reference sequence). The V and J ends lost 0 bases and 7 bases, in that order; junction bases with no gene match: 5. The CDR3 is 15 residues long. CDR3 nucleotide sequence: TGCAGTGCTAGAGAACGGACAGGGGGAAGTGAAAAACTGTTTTTT. The encoded protein is CSARERTGGSEKLFF.

This clonotype occurred many times. The J gene is TRBJ2-1, the V gene TRBV5-1, with D possibly TRBD1 on 5 matching bases. Trimming cost V 9 bases and J 5 bases, with 15 bases left between them. This CDR3 comprises 13 residues. Germline CDR1 is SGHRS and CDR2 is YFSETQ. CDR3 amino acids: CATRQNLDNEQFF. Here the CDR3 DNA reads TGCGCCACCAGACAGAACCTAGACAATGAGCAGTTCTTC.

This clonotype was observed many times. This chain links TRBV9 with TRBJ1-3; D is unresolved. The CDR3 is 14 amino acids. Germline V lookup: CDR1 SGDLS, CDR2 YYNGEE. Trimming shortened V by 2 bases and J by 4 bases, and 10 bases separated the two germline ends. CDR3 sequence: CASSVLGSGNTIYF. CDR3 sequence (DNA): TGTGCCAGCAGCGTGCTGGGATCGGGAAACACCATATATTTT.

This clonotype came up many times. The chain is built from TRBV3-1 and TRBJ2-1; 8 bases fit TRBD2. The germline V gene encodes CDR1 LGHDT and CDR2 YNNKEL (reference sequence). With V trimmed by 1 base and J by 2 bases, 4 bases remained unmatched. The CDR3 contains 16 residues. The CDR3 DNA reads TGTGCCAGCAGCCAAGGGTCCGGGGGGGCCTACAATGAGCAGTTCTTC. Translated: CASSQGSGGAYNEQFF.

By sample fraction, this clonotype is medium-sized. This chain uses TRBV12-3 or TRBV12-4 with TRBJ1-5; no firm D call. V shed 2 bases and J shed 4 bases, with 12 bases lying between them. CDR3 length: 15 residues. CDR3: CASSLRRLGNQPQHF. DNA for the CDR3: TGTGCCAGCAGTTTAAGGAGGTTGGGGAATCAGCCCCAGCATTTT.

Of note for this clonotype: A much larger clone differs by one base, so this may be a read error. The genes are TRBV14 and TRBJ2-3; D may be TRBD1 or TRBD2 (5 bases each). The CDR3 spans 13 residues. Germline CDR1 is SGHDN and CDR2 is FVKESK. The CDR3, as DNA: TGTGCCAGCAGCCTCGACAGCGGAGATACGAAGTATTTT. It translates to CASSLDSGDTKYF.

This clonotype has ten or more counts. The chain combines TRBV5-1 with TRBJ1-5; D uncertain. The germline gives CDR1 SGHRS, CDR2 YFSETQ. V was pared by 0 bases and J by 1 base, with 8 bases between. CDR3 length: 15 residues. The CDR3 DNA is TGCGCCAGCAGCTTGGAGGGCATGAGCAATCAGCCCCAGCATTTT. Residues: CASSLEGMSNQPQHF.

This clonotype came up many times. The rearrangement uses TRBV27 and TRBJ2-7, with TRBD1 identical over 9 bases. CDR3 length: 15 amino acids. Trimming took 0 bases from V and 4 from J; bases not matched to a gene: 4. Germline-derived CDR1 and CDR2 are MNHEY and SMNVEV (reference sequence). In nucleotides, the CDR3 is TGTGCCAGCAGTTTATCTGCGACAGGGGGTTACGAGCAGTACTTC. It specifies CASSLSATGGYEQYF.

This clonotype was counted at least ten times. V and J are TRBV3-1 and TRBJ2-5, with D perhaps matching TRBD1 or TRBD2 (5 bases each). In germline, CDR1 is LGHDT, CDR2 YNNKEL (reference sequence). V gave up 1 base and J gave up 5 bases, with 8 bases separating them. This CDR3 is 13 amino acids long. CDR3 loop: CASSQGDAETQYF. The CDR3 DNA reads as TGTGCCAGCAGCCAAGGGGACGCGGAGACCCAGTACTTC.

The sample holds many counts of this clonotype. This chain joins TRBV10-3 and TRBJ1-1; D is undetermined. The CDR3 totals 14 residues. The V and J ends lost 6 bases and 0 bases respectively, with 11 bases between them. Looked up from germline, CDR1 is ENHRY and CDR2 is SYGVKD. CDR3 DNA sequence: TGTGCCATCAGGACACAACTCATGAACACTGAAGCTTTCTTT. It codes for CAIRTQLMNTEAFF.

In this sample, this clonotype turned up many times. V usage is TRBV4-1 and J usage is TRBJ1-1, with D unresolved. Germline V gene data show CDR1 as MGHRA and CDR2 as YSYEKL. The CDR3 extends over 18 amino acids. Trimming took off 0 bases at V and 1 base at J, with 18 bases between the two ends. In DNA form, the CDR3 reads TGCGCCAGCAGCCAAGATGGGAGCATCCTTGGGAGGAACACTGAAGCTTTCTTT. It yields the protein CASSQDGSILGRNTEAFF.

Many counts were recorded for this clonotype. The chain has TRBV20-1 and TRBJ1-1, with D maybe TRBD1 (6 bases). V gave up 3 bases and J gave up 2 bases, with 19 bases separating them. This CDR3 is 16 amino acids long. CDR1 and CDR2 from the germline V gene are DFQATT and SNEGSKA (reference sequence). CDR3 DNA sequence: TGCAGTGCTAGGCGGGGGGCCGACTTTAAAAACACTGAAGCTTTCTTT. Protein: CSARRGADFKNTEAFF.

This clonotype was detected many times. The chain has TRBV5-1 and TRBJ1-2, with 7 positions matching TRBD1. The CDR3 spans 15 residues. The J segment lost 1 base and the V segment lost 4 bases, leaving 7 bases of the junction unmatched. Germline values: CDR1 SGHRS, CDR2 YFSETQ. This CDR3 is CASSPLTGINYGYTF. The CDR3 nucleotides are TGCGCCAGCAGCCCATTGACAGGGATTAACTATGGCTACACCTTC.

This clonotype was recorded at least ten times. This chain uses TRBV28 with TRBJ2-7; 11 bases are a match to TRBD2. The germline gives CDR1 MDHEN, CDR2 SYDVKM. After removal of 3 bases from V and 4 bases from J, the junction contained 5 bases not matched to a gene. The CDR3 length is 15 residues. The CDR3 region has the DNA TGTGCCAGCAGTTTCGGGACTAGCGGAAGGTACGAGCAGTACTTC. Translation gives CASSFGTSGRYEQYF. Using reference TRBV28 and TRBJ2-7 for the parts outside the CDR3, the full variable domain is DVKVTQSSRYLVKRTGEKVFLECVQDMDHENMFWYRQDPGLGLRLIYFSYDVKMKEKGDIPEGYSVSREKKERFSLILESASTNQTSMYLCASSFGTSGRYEQYFGPGTRLTVT.

This clonotype was found many times. The chain employs TRBV5-1 and TRBJ1-1, with D possibly TRBD1 on 6 matching bases. Looked up from germline, CDR1 is SGHRS and CDR2 is YFSETQ. The CDR3 has 14 residues. Trimming took off 2 bases at V and 1 base at J, with 9 bases between the two ends. The chain's CDR3 is CASSFRGANTEAFF. Here the CDR3 DNA reads TGCGCCAGCAGCTTCCGGGGGGCGAACACTGAAGCTTTCTTT.

There are many counts of this clonotype. The rearrangement links TRBV27 to TRBJ1-1; a possible D gene is TRBD1 (5 bases). The germline V gene encodes CDR1 MNHEY and CDR2 SMNVEV (reference sequence). The CDR3 runs 13 residues. In DNA form, the CDR3 reads TGTTGTGGGTGGACAAAGATGAACACTGAAGCTTTCTTT. This encodes CCGWTKMNTEAFF.

This clonotype occurred many times. J is TRBJ2-3 and V is TRBV29-1; TRBD1 aligns across 7 bases. V shed 5 bases, J shed 6 bases, and the junction held 5 bases outside the gene matches. Germline values: CDR1 SQVTM, CDR2 ANQGSEA. The CDR3 length is 12 residues. CDR3 nucleotides: TGCAGCGTTAAGGGGGCGGCCGATACGCAGTATTTT. Residues: CSVKGAADTQYF.

This clonotype was counted many times. The chain has TRBV24-1 and TRBJ2-7; D might be TRBD2 (5 bases). The CDR3 runs to 13 residues. V was cut by 5 bases and J by 2 bases, with 9 bases left in between. The V gene's germline CDR1 is KGHDR and CDR2 SFDVKD. The CDR3 DNA sequence: TGTGCCACCAGTGGGAGCGGTACCTACGAGCAGTACTTC. Translating gives CATSGSGTYEQYF.

This clonotype was picked up many times. In nucleotides, the CDR3 is TGTGCCAGCAGATCAACAGGGGCCGGGGAGCTGTTTTTT. It translates to CASRSTGAGELFF. The chain combines TRBV7-2 with TRBJ2-2, with TRBD1 identical over 7 bases. Germline CDR1 is SGHTA and CDR2 is FQGNSA. The CDR3 totals 13 residues. The V segment lost 6 bases and the J segment 6 bases; nucleotides outside the gene matches: 4.

This clonotype occurred many times. The CDR3: CASSLASGGYEQYF. The DNA for the CDR3 is TGCGCCAGCAGCTTAGCTAGCGGGGGCTACGAGCAGTACTTC. The chain recombines TRBV5-1 with TRBJ2-7; 10 bases agree with TRBD2. V gave up 2 bases and J gave up 3 bases; unmatched junction bases: 2. CDR3 length equals 14 residues. From germline, CDR1 is SGHRS and CDR2 YFSETQ.